One and the same sample provided the 31 T cell receptor beta chains below, sequenced in a study of blood T cell repertoires in COVID-19. Measured with immunoSEQ multiplex PCR; TCRdb has only the in-frame clones, and not every one. The sample has about 26,000 clones, under 90% seen once. Material for sequencing was peripheral blood. The receptors shown here come from a human donor in a cohort sampled during active COVID-19.

This rearrangement joins TRBV18 to TRBJ2-3; D might be TRBD2 (6 bases). Deletions cut 5 bases from V and 4 bases from J, with 10 bases between. Germline loops: CDR1 KGHSH, CDR2 LQKENI. This CDR3 region has 13 residues. CDR3 loop: CASSETGADTQYF. The CDR3 nucleotides read TGTGCCAGCTCAGAGACGGGAGCAGATACGCAGTATTTT.

This chain's CDR3 is CASSLLRAIPNTEAFF. In nucleotides, the CDR3 is TGTGCCAGCAGCTTGCTCAGGGCGATCCCGAACACTGAAGCTTTCTTT. The chain is built from TRBV5-4 and TRBJ1-1; weak D call: TRBD1 (5 bases). This CDR3 has 16 amino acids. CDR1 and CDR2 (germline): SGHNT, YYREEE (reference sequence). V was shortened by 1 base and J by 1 base, with 14 bases between the two germline ends.

V is TRBV3-1 (or the pseudogene TRBV3-2) and J is TRBJ1-2; 8 nucleotides line up with TRBD1. The CDR3 loop spans 14 amino acids. The trim removed 6 bases at V and 7 bases at J, leaving 10 bases unmatched. Per germline, CDR1 LGHDT and CDR2 YNNKEL (reference sequence). CDR3 region: CASSRPGQAFGYTF. The CDR3 coding sequence is TGTGCCAGCAGTCGCCCGGGACAGGCATTTGGCTACACCTTC.

Here the CDR3 DNA reads TGTGCCAGCAGCCCCCAGACCGTAGCGGGCTCCTACAATGAGCAGTTCTTC. Amino acids: CASSPQTVAGSYNEQFF. The rearrangement joins TRBV3-1 (or the pseudogene TRBV3-2) to TRBJ2-1; 7 bases agree with TRBD2. CDR3 size: 17 residues. Germline V gene lookup returns CDR1 LGHDT and CDR2 YNNKEL (reference sequence). Unmatched junction bases numbered 9, after V lost 4 bases and J lost 0 bases.

The count of this clone is one. The V gene is TRBV6-5, the J gene TRBJ1-2, with TRBD1 as a possible D gene (6 bases). Germline V gives CDR1 MNHEY, CDR2 SVGAGI. The CDR3 consists of 16 residues. Trimming pared 4 bases from V and 0 bases from J, leaving 15 bases between. As DNA, the CDR3 is TGTGCCAGCAGTTCCGTCGGACAGCCAGCTAACTATGGCTACACCTTC. It translates to CASSSVGQPANYGYTF.

The chain recombines TRBV6-1 with TRBJ2-7; 10 nucleotides line up with TRBD2. Trimming cost V 4 bases and J 4 bases; bases outside gene matches: 10. This CDR3 has 16 residues. The germline V gene has CDR1 MNHNS and CDR2 SASEGT. In DNA form, the CDR3 reads TGTGCCAGCAGTGCGGCTAGCGGGAGTGGGTTTTACGAGCAGTACTTC. Translating gives CASSAASGSGFYEQYF.

In nucleotides, the CDR3 is TGTGCCAGCAGCTCACAGACAGGGCAGACGCAGTATTTT. This translates into CASSSQTGQTQYF. The rearrangement joins TRBV7-8 to TRBJ2-3, with TRBD1 matching over 7 bases. After removal of 4 bases from V and 9 bases from J, the junction contained 7 bases not matched to a gene. CDR1 and CDR2 from the germline V gene are SGHVS and FQNEAQ. The CDR3 is 13 amino acids.

The rearrangement joins TRBV4-1 to TRBJ2-5, with 14 nucleotides matching TRBD2. This CDR3 has 19 amino acids. V lost 0 bases and J lost 3; bases outside the gene matches: 9. Germline loops: CDR1 MGHRA, CDR2 YSYEKL. The CDR3: CASSQDVRLAGGREETQYF. CDR3 DNA: TGCGCCAGCAGCCAAGATGTGAGACTAGCGGGGGGGCGAGAAGAGACCCAGTACTTC.

The chain recombines TRBV6-2 or TRBV6-3 with TRBJ2-7; D is possibly TRBD1 (5 bases). The germline V and J ends were trimmed by 2 bases and 0 bases, with 20 bases remaining between them. The CDR3 runs to 18 residues. The germline CDR1 and CDR2 sequences are MNHEY and SVGEGT. CDR3 residues: CASSYRGIKPLNSYEQYF. Here the CDR3 DNA reads TGTGCCAGCAGTTACAGGGGAATCAAACCCCTCAACTCCTACGAGCAGTACTTC.

The chain joins TRBV11-3 to TRBJ2-3, with D unclear. The CDR3 length is 14 residues. Trimming shortened V by 4 bases and J by 1 base, and 9 bases separated the two germline ends. In germline, CDR1 is SGHNT, CDR2 YENEEA. The CDR3 is CASSSRLGTDTQYF. The CDR3, as DNA: TGTGCCAGCAGCTCGCGGCTCGGCACAGATACGCAGTATTTT.

This clone has just one count. This chain connects TRBV5-5 to TRBJ2-5; TRBD2 aligns across 11 bases. The J segment lost 1 base and the V segment lost 8 bases, leaving 7 bases of the junction unmatched. From germline, CDR1 is SGHKS and CDR2 YYEKEE (reference sequence). The CDR3 length is 15 residues. This CDR3 reads CASGLAGVLQETQYF. The CDR3 DNA reads as TGTGCCAGTGGACTAGCGGGCGTCCTCCAAGAGACCCAGTACTTC.

The chain employs TRBV5-8 and TRBJ2-1; the D gene is possibly TRBD1 (5 bases). The CDR3 runs to 13 residues. The V end lost 4 bases, the J end lost 9 bases, and 14 bases lay between the germline ends. Germline V gene data show CDR1 as SGHTS and CDR2 as YDEGEE. The DNA for the CDR3 is TGTGCCAGCAGCGGAGTGACAGTCAGTGAGCAGTTCTTC. Protein: CASSGVTVSEQFF.

J is TRBJ2-7 and V is TRBV10-3; 7 bases fit TRBD2. The germline V gene has CDR1 ENHRY and CDR2 SYGVKD. The CDR3 length is 14 residues. V lost 2 bases to trimming and J lost 3 bases; unmatched junction nucleotides: 4. The chain's CDR3 is CAISERGRGYEQYF. In nucleotides, the CDR3 is TGTGCCATCAGTGAGCGCGGGAGAGGCTACGAGCAGTACTTC.

This clone was counted a single time. The chain uses TRBV19 and TRBJ1-5, with D uncertain. The CDR3 is made up of 14 amino acids. Germline lookup yields CDR1 LNHDA and CDR2 SQIVND (reference sequence). The V end lost 3 bases, the J end lost 2 bases, and 8 bases lay between the germline ends. CDR3 nucleotides: TGTGCCAGTAGTATCCGGGTCGGCAATCAGCCCCAGCATTTT. Translated, it gives CASSIRVGNQPQHF. The complete variable domain, with remaining parts taken from reference TRBV19 and TRBJ1-5, reads DGGITQSPKYLFRKEGQNVTLSCEQNLNHDAMYWYRQDPGQGLRLIYYSQIVNDFQKGDIAEGYSVSREKKESFPLTVTSAQKNPTAFYLCASSIRVGNQPQHFGDGTRLSIL.

This chain uses TRBV29-1 with TRBJ1-2; TRBD1 is a possible D gene (5 bases). Germline V gene data show CDR1 as SQVTM and CDR2 as ANQGSEA. This CDR3 has 14 amino acids. V lost 6 bases and J lost 0, with 14 bases in between. DNA of the CDR3: TGCAGCGTAAAAGCAGGGACTACTAACTATGGCTACACCTTC. Protein: CSVKAGTTNYGYTF.

This clone was counted once. The chain combines TRBV2 with TRBJ1-5; maybe TRBD1 (6 bases). V was trimmed by 6 bases and J by 6 bases, leaving 15 bases between them. Germline V gives CDR1 SNHLY, CDR2 FYNNEI. This CDR3 is 14 amino acids long. The CDR3 coding sequence is TGTGCCAGCAGCGCGACAGGAGGAATTCAGCCCCAGCATTTT. This gives the protein CASSATGGIQPQHF. Based on the CDR3 plus reference TRBV2 and TRBJ1-5, the full variable domain is EPEVTQTPSHQVTQMGQEVILRCVPISNHLYFYWYRQILGQKVEFLVSFYNNEISEKSEIFDDQFSVERPDGSNFTLKIRSTKLEDSAMYFCASSATGGIQPQHFGDGTRLSIL.

V usage is TRBV3-1 (or the pseudogene TRBV3-2) and J usage is TRBJ1-1; TRBD1 might be the D (6 bases). There are 14 residues in the CDR3. The V end lost 2 bases, the J end lost 4 bases, and 11 bases lay between the germline ends. The germline V gene has CDR1 LGHDT and CDR2 YNNKEL (reference sequence). Here the CDR3 reads CASSQQTGSTEAFF. The CDR3 DNA reads as TGTGCCAGCAGCCAACAAACAGGGAGCACTGAAGCTTTCTTT.

This rearrangement joins TRBV12-3 or TRBV12-4 to TRBJ2-5; D perhaps matches TRBD2 (6 bases). This CDR3 spans 13 amino acids. Deletions cut 1 base from V and 13 bases from J, with 16 bases between. This CDR3 reads CASSLEGLSKRYF. The CDR3 DNA follows: TGTGCCAGCAGTTTAGAGGGACTTTCAAAAAGGTACTTC.

The chain links TRBV28 to TRBJ1-2; the match to TRBD1 covers 7 bases. V shed 5 bases, J shed 4 bases, and the junction held 4 bases outside the gene matches. The CDR3 is 13 residues long. Per germline, CDR1 MDHEN and CDR2 SYDVKM. The CDR3, as DNA: TGTGCCAGCAGTCTGGGACAGTCCTATGGCTACACCTTC. Protein sequence: CASSLGQSYGYTF.

The gene calls are TRBV4-1 and TRBJ2-7, with D maybe TRBD1 (5 bases). V gave up 3 bases and J gave up 4 bases, with 19 bases separating them. CDR1 and CDR2 from the germline V gene are MGHRA and YSYEKL. This CDR3 contains 16 residues. In DNA form, the CDR3 reads TGCGCCAGCAGCCACAATCAACAGGTATCGGCTTACGAGCAGTACTTC. This codes for CASSHNQQVSAYEQYF.

The chain joins TRBV19 to TRBJ1-4, with no clear D. Trimming stripped 6 bases from V and 7 bases from J, with 9 bases between. The CDR3 totals 12 residues. Per the germline V gene, CDR1 is LNHDA and CDR2 is SQIVND (reference sequence). The CDR3 DNA follows: TGTGCCAGTAGCTGGGGAGGTGAAAAACTGTTTTTT. This sequence encodes CASSWGGEKLFF.

The chain combines TRBV18 with TRBJ1-1; possible D gene TRBD1, 6 bases. Germline V gene sequence: CDR1 KGHSH, CDR2 LQKENI. Between the trimmed V and J ends, which lost 8 bases and 1 base, there was a span of 11 bases. The CDR3 has 13 residues. The CDR3 loop reads CASTLTGNTEAFF. CDR3 sequence (DNA): TGTGCCAGCACTTTGACAGGGAACACTGAAGCTTTCTTT.

This chain joins TRBV3-1 (or the pseudogene TRBV3-2) and TRBJ2-1, with 11 bases matching TRBD2. The CDR3 loop spans 21 amino acids. Germline trimming cut 1 base from V and 0 bases from J; bases unmatched to any gene: 14. Germline CDR1 is LGHDT and CDR2 is YNNKEL (reference sequence). The CDR3 DNA follows: TGTGCCAGCAGCCAAGTTATCAGCCTAGCGGGAGGATGGAGCTCCTACAATGAGCAGTTCTTC. It specifies CASSQVISLAGGWSSYNEQFF.

The table lists this clone with a count of one. The chain carries TRBV2 and TRBJ2-2; 8 nucleotides align to TRBD2. The CDR3 extends over 17 amino acids. CDR1 is SNHLY and CDR2 is FYNNEI in the germline V gene. V shed 6 bases and J 3 bases; nucleotides not matched to a gene: 12. The CDR3 is CASRPSGGGRYTGELFF. CDR3 bases: TGTGCCAGCAGACCCTCCGGGGGGGGCCGATACACCGGGGAGCTGTTTTTT.

The chain is built from TRBV2 and TRBJ1-3, with D uncertain. The CDR3 sequence is 14 residues long. V was trimmed by 6 bases and J by 2 bases, leaving 11 bases between them. CDR1 is SNHLY, CDR2 FYNNEI, per germline. The chain's CDR3 is CASSAYRTGNTIYF. The CDR3 DNA reads TGTGCCAGCAGCGCCTACAGAACTGGAAACACCATATATTTT.

This sequence joins TRBV14 and TRBJ2-1; TRBD2 matches 11 bases. The CDR3 is 16 amino acids. Germline CDR1 reads SGHDN; CDR2 reads FVKESK. The junction had 13 bases not matched to a gene; V was cut back by 5 bases and J by 10 bases. CDR3 coding DNA: TGTGCCAGCAGCGGCCACGGTGGGACTAGCGGTCAAGAGCAGTTCTTC. It specifies CASSGHGGTSGQEQFF.

This clone was seen just once. The V gene is TRBV19, the J gene TRBJ1-5, with unresolved D. V was trimmed by 3 bases and J by 1 base, leaving 10 bases between them. Germline CDR1 reads LNHDA; CDR2 reads SQIVND (reference sequence). There are 15 residues in the CDR3. The CDR3 DNA sequence: TGTGCCAGTAGTATTACGGGAGGGAGCAATCAGCCCCAGCATTTT. Its protein is CASSITGGSNQPQHF.

The chain is built from TRBV11-2 and TRBJ2-2; TRBD2 matches 14 bases. CDR1 and CDR2 from the germline V gene are SGHAT and FQNNGV. With V trimmed by 1 base and J by 9 bases, 7 bases remained unmatched. This CDR3 comprises 17 residues. CDR3 residues: CASSLGGTSGSQRELFF. The CDR3 bases are TGTGCCAGCAGCTTAGGGGGGACTAGCGGGAGCCAAAGGGAGCTGTTTTTT.

The chain is built from TRBV15 and TRBJ1-5; a weak D match, TRBD1 (6 bases). Germline-derived CDR1 and CDR2 are LNHNV and YYDKDF (reference sequence). The V end lost 3 bases, the J end lost 1 base, and 13 bases lay between the germline ends. This CDR3 has 16 amino acids. As DNA, the CDR3 is TGTGCCACCAGCAGGGCAGGGACAATAAGCAATCAGCCCCAGCATTTT. This sequence encodes CATSRAGTISNQPQHF.

The chain has TRBV4-1 and TRBJ1-3; D is possibly TRBD1 (5 bases). Germline values: CDR1 MGHRA, CDR2 YSYEKL. The CDR3 totals 16 residues. The ends were cut back, 5 bases at V and 2 bases at J, with 16 bases in the middle. Here the CDR3 reads CASSLQEQVAGNTIYF. The CDR3 DNA reads TGCGCCAGCAGCTTACAGGAGCAGGTTGCTGGAAACACCATATATTTT.

In its sample, this clone was seen once. V gene TRBV19 combines with J gene TRBJ2-7, with TRBD1 as a possible D gene (6 bases). Trimming pared 5 bases from V and 0 bases from J, leaving 14 bases between. Germline V gives CDR1 LNHDA, CDR2 SQIVND (reference sequence). The CDR3 covers 15 residues. The CDR3 DNA reads as TGTGCCAGTAGTTCGCTGGCAGGGGACTCCTACGAGCAGTACTTC. As protein: CASSSLAGDSYEQYF.